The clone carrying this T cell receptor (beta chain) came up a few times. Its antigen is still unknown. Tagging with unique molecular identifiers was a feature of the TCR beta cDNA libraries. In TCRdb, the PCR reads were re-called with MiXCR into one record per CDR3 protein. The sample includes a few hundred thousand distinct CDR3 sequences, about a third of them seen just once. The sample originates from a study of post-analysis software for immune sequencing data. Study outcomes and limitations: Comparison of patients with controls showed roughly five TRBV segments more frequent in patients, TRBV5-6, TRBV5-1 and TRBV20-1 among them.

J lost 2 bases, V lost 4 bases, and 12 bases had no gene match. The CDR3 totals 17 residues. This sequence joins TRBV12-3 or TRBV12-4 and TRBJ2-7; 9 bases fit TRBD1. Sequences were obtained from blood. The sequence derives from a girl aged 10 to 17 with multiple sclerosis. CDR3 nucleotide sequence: TGTGCCAGCAGTTCGGAGCCGGGACAGGGATTCCCCTACGAGCAGTACTTC. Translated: CASSSEPGQGFPYEQYF.